This is a list of T cell receptor beta chains from one sample in a study of T-cell memory formation after mild COVID-19. Using its own MiXCR run on the 5' RACE reads, TCRdb lists one record per CDR3 protein. The sample includes hundreds of thousands of distinct CDR3 sequences, around 27% of them seen just once. Sequencing was performed on PBMCs or a T cell subset sorted from them (not recorded which). These receptors originate from an adult woman who had mild COVID-19 (a few samples of this study predate the infection). Cell type and time point are not known. Each CDR3 is given with its conserved first and last residue. D genes are given only for firm matches. Not every row has a clone size; where given, it reads once, few, many or a size class.

CDR3 protein: CASSLDPADPYEQYF
CDR3 DNA: TGTGCCAGCAGCTTGGATCCTGCAGATCCCTACGAGCAGTACTTC
J gene: TRBJ2-7
V gene: TRBV5-4
clone size: .
D gene: .

CDR3 protein: CASRGEIEQFF
CDR3 DNA: TGCGCCAGCCGAGGGGAGATCGAGCAGTTCTTC
J gene: TRBJ2-1
V gene: TRBV5-1
clone size: .
D gene: .

CDR3 protein: CASTTGSSYEQYF
CDR3 DNA: TGTGCCAGCACCACCGGGAGCTCCTACGAGCAGTACTTC
J gene: TRBJ2-7
V gene: TRBV3-1
clone size: few
D gene: .

CDR3 protein: CASSQRHLASTDTQYF
CDR3 DNA: TGCGCCAGCAGCCAGCGACACCTAGCCAGCACAGATACGCAGTATTTT
J gene: TRBJ2-3
V gene: TRBV4-1
clone size: .
D gene: .

CDR3 protein: CASSPDGGGYTF
CDR3 DNA: TGCGCCAGCAGCCCCGACGGGGGAGGCTACACCTTC
J gene: TRBJ1-2
V gene: TRBV5-1
clone size: few
D gene: .

CDR3 protein: CASSPPVAGITGELFF
CDR3 DNA: TGTGCCAGCAGCCCCCCGGTAGCGGGAATAACCGGGGAGCTGTTTTTT
J gene: TRBJ2-2
V gene: TRBV14
clone size: few
D gene: TRBD2

CDR3 protein: CASSSRRTRRETQYF
CDR3 DNA: TGTGCCAGCAGTTCCCGGCGGACGCGTAGGGAGACCCAGTACTTC
J gene: TRBJ2-5
V gene: TRBV27
clone size: few
D gene: .

CDR3 protein: CASSLLPEETQYF
CDR3 DNA: TGTGCCAGCAGCTTGTTGCCAGAAGAGACCCAGTACTTC
J gene: TRBJ2-5
V gene: TRBV5-6
clone size: .
D gene: .

CDR3 protein: CASAKPGEKLFF
CDR3 DNA: TGTGCCAGCGCGAAACCGGGTGAAAAACTGTTTTTT
J gene: TRBJ1-4
V gene: TRBV7-9
clone size: .
D gene: .

CDR3 protein: CATSDPLGAGAVNEQFF
CDR3 DNA: TGTGCCACCAGTGATCCTCTTGGAGCGGGAGCCGTAAATGAGCAGTTCTTC
J gene: TRBJ2-1
V gene: TRBV24-1
clone size: .
D gene: TRBD2

CDR3 protein: CASSLDFGQGRAYTF
CDR3 DNA: TGTGCCAGCAGCTTGGACTTTGGACAGGGAAGGGCCTACACCTTC
J gene: TRBJ1-2
V gene: TRBV7-2
clone size: .
D gene: TRBD1

CDR3 protein: CASSLSASSQNTGELFF
CDR3 DNA: TGCGCCAGCAGCTTGTCAGCCTCGTCCCAGAACACCGGGGAGCTGTTTTTT
J gene: TRBJ2-2
V gene: TRBV5-1
clone size: .
D gene: .

CDR3 protein: CAINDPGLAGTDTQYF
CDR3 DNA: TGTGCCATCAATGACCCGGGACTAGCGGGAACAGATACGCAGTATTTT
J gene: TRBJ2-3
V gene: TRBV10-3
clone size: .
D gene: TRBD2

CDR3 protein: CASSYRDSPYYEQYF
CDR3 DNA: TGTGCCAGCAGTTACCGGGACTCGCCTTACTACGAGCAGTACTTC
J gene: TRBJ2-7
V gene: TRBV6-5
clone size: .
D gene: .

CDR3 protein: CAWSVGSGLSYEQYF
CDR3 DNA: TGTGCCTGGAGTGTGGGGTCGGGACTCTCCTACGAGCAGTACTTC
J gene: TRBJ2-7
V gene: TRBV30
clone size: .
D gene: .

CDR3 protein: CASSPRAGQAIGGYTF
CDR3 DNA: TGTGCCAGCAGCCCGAGAGCGGGACAGGCGATAGGAGGCTACACCTTC
J gene: TRBJ1-2
V gene: TRBV7-2
clone size: few
D gene: TRBD1

CDR3 protein: CASTGTVYGYTF
CDR3 DNA: TGTGCCAGCACTGGGACGGTCTATGGCTACACCTTC
J gene: TRBJ1-2
V gene: TRBV7-9
clone size: .
D gene: .

CDR3 protein: CASSQAGNTEAFF
CDR3 DNA: TGTGCCAGCAGCCAAGCCGGGAACACTGAAGCTTTCTTT
J gene: TRBJ1-1
V gene: TRBV3-1
clone size: few
D gene: .

CDR3 protein: CASSSPPPNDLTGGTSYNEQFF
CDR3 DNA: TGTGCCAGCAGCTCTCCTCCACCGAACGATTTGACAGGCGGGACATCCTACAATGAGCAGTTCTTC
J gene: TRBJ2-1
V gene: TRBV7-9
clone size: .
D gene: .

CDR3 protein: CASGRASGQFF
CDR3 DNA: TGTGCCAGTGGCAGGGCCTCGGGGCAGTTCTTC
J gene: TRBJ2-1
V gene: TRBV7-9
clone size: few
D gene: .

CDR3 protein: CASSEGRISALNTQYF
CDR3 DNA: TGTGCCAGCAGTGAAGGAAGGATTAGCGCCCTTAATACGCAGTATTTT
J gene: TRBJ2-3
V gene: TRBV6-1
clone size: few
D gene: .

CDR3 protein: CASSLDGQLNEKLFF
CDR3 DNA: TGTGCCAGCAGTTTGGATGGGCAGTTGAATGAAAAACTGTTTTTT
J gene: TRBJ1-4
V gene: TRBV6-5
clone size: .
D gene: .

CDR3 protein: CASSVQGSGGYTF
CDR3 DNA: TGTGCCAGCAGTGTACAGGGGTCTGGTGGCTACACCTTC
J gene: TRBJ1-2
V gene: TRBV6-2/TRBV6-3
clone size: few
D gene: TRBD1

CDR3 protein: CASSGGQGDEQYF
CDR3 DNA: TGCGCCAGCAGCGGGGGACAGGGTGACGAGCAGTACTTC
J gene: TRBJ2-7
V gene: TRBV5-1
clone size: few
D gene: TRBD1